The sequence of this T cell receptor beta chain was determined in a study of CD8 T cells in Susac syndrome (dated by TCRdb to between 2017 and 2020). Study-level background: The study used repertoire sequencing to test whether antigen drove CD8+ T cell activation and differentiation in Susac syndrome.

RNA was extracted with the RNeasy kit and about 0.5 to 1 ug was reverse transcribed using random hexamers. TCR beta CDR3 regions were amplified with the immunoSEQ multiplex PCR assay covering 54 Vbeta and 13 Jbeta segments. Bias from PCR amplification was corrected by using a synthetic template baseline for primer optimization and for computational correction. The published analysis was carried out like this. Reads were annotated to V, D and J genes according to IMGT and were analyzed with immunoSEQ Analyzer, with only productive sequences retained. Clonality was calculated as one minus the Shannon entropy normalized by log2 of the number of productive unique sequences. For each patient and control, public and private clones were evaluated within the 100 most prevalent clones. Clones were defined as Susac-specific if absent from the healthy and MS cohorts, from 900 to 1,300 published viral clones and from other ImmuneACCESS disease sequences. TCRdb itself trimmed the public reads at Q25 with fastp, ran MiXCR and retained productive beta chains. Entries are consolidated by CDR3 protein sequence, retaining the most common genes and DNA. The V and J calls here are based on TCRdb, not the publication. Recorded for this sample are 300,000 to 350,000 distinct CDR3 sequences; around 92% of them occurred a single time. More than 0.06% of the sample is in the top ten clones.

Including the terminal cysteine and phenylalanine, the CDR3 comprises 19 residues. The entry retains the CDR3 DNA only, 57 bases that are in frame from base 1. The V end gives up 3 bases and the J end 5 bases, leaving 16 bases in the junction not matched to a gene. Taken from the germline V gene, the CDR1 and CDR2 loops are SGHAT and FQNNGV. The study at large found these results: The TCR sequencing and HLA analysis was acknowledged to have included a relatively small number of individuals.

On this clonotype itself: Its cognate antigen has yet to be identified. The input lacks base qualities; no much larger clone sits a single base away.

Peripheral blood CD8+ and CD4+ T cells from healthy donors, Susac syndrome patients and multiple sclerosis patients were profiled using high-throughput TCR beta sequencing. The multiple sclerosis controls were treatment-naive patients whose relapsing-remitting disease, either stable or active, fulfilled the revised McDonald criteria. Bulk CD8+ and CD4+ T cells were purified by magnetic negative isolation, while CD8+ TEMRA cells were enriched using FACS. Blood was collected in EDTA tubes and processed within 24 hours, with PBMCs isolated through density gradient centrifugation. PBMCs destined for TCR sequencing were cryopreserved in liquid nitrogen and later thawed in a 37 °C water bath. Purity of sorted or isolated CD4+, CD8+ and CD8+ TEMRA cells was at least 90%.

This chain is built from TRBV11-2 and TRBJ2-7; TRBD2 lines up with 13 middle nucleotides. The clonotype comes from a human donor with multiple sclerosis. The sample comprised CD4+ T cells from PBMCs. The CDR3 loop reads CASSLPPSWTSGRGDEQYF. The nucleotide sequence is given as TGTGCCAGCAGCTTGCCTCCTTCTTGGACTAGCGGGAGAGGGGACGAGCAGTACTTC.